The 27 T cell receptor beta chains below come from one sample, sequenced in a study of blood T cell repertoires in COVID-19. Repertoires were generated with immunoSEQ multiplex PCR, while TCRdb's copy carries only in-frame clones and drops some. The data hold about 290,000 clones, with nearly 90% observed a single time. Sequencing was done on a sample of peripheral blood. These TCRs come from a woman under 40 with COVID-19, enrolled during active disease.

CDR3 sequence: CASRKGTASHNEQFF. The DNA for the CDR3 is TGTGCCAGCAGAAAAGGGACAGCCTCTCACAATGAGCAGTTCTTC. The chain recombines TRBV6-5 with TRBJ2-1; 7 bases are a match to TRBD1. The CDR3 sequence is 15 residues long. The V gene's germline CDR1 is MNHEY and CDR2 SVGAGI. V lost 6 bases to trimming and J lost 5 bases; unmatched junction nucleotides: 10.

This chain joins TRBV7-8 and TRBJ2-7; 10 bases are a match to TRBD2. Germline V lookup: CDR1 SGHVS, CDR2 FQNEAQ. The CDR3 totals 16 residues. The trim removed 0 bases at V and 0 bases at J, leaving 2 bases unmatched. The CDR3 DNA is TGTGCCAGCAGCTTAGCTACTAGCGGGGTCTCCTACGAGCAGTACTTC. Translated: CASSLATSGVSYEQYF. The complete variable domain, with remaining parts taken from reference TRBV7-8 and TRBJ2-7, reads GAGVSQSPRYKVAKRGQDVALRCDPISGHVSLFWYQQALGQGPEFLTYFQNEAQLDKSGLPSDRFFAERPEGSVSTLKIQRTQQEDSAVYLCASSLATSGVSYEQYFGPGTRLTVT.

This chain links TRBV9 with TRBJ1-2; D possibly corresponds to TRBD1 (6 bases). CDR1 and CDR2 (germline): SGDLS, YYNGEE. The CDR3 length is 17 residues. Trimming left V 0 bases short and J 3 bases short, with 18 bases between. CDR3 DNA: TGTGCCAGCAGCGTAGTCCCACTTCTGGGGGCGGACTATGGCTACACCTTC. It specifies CASSVVPLLGADYGYTF.

The table lists this clone with a count of one. The chain carries TRBV18 and TRBJ1-3, with 11 bases lining up with TRBD1. This CDR3 comprises 14 residues. V trimming: 4 bases; J trimming: 4 bases; junction bases outside the gene matches: 0. CDR1 and CDR2 (germline): KGHSH, LQKENI. CDR3 protein: CASSRTGGGNTIYF. In DNA form, the CDR3 reads TGTGCCAGCTCACGGACAGGGGGCGGAAACACCATATATTTT.

As regards this clone: This specimen includes other DNA sequences encoding the same CDR3. The gene calls are TRBV5-1 and TRBJ2-1; D remains unclear. The CDR3 is 13 amino acids. V gave up 4 bases and J gave up 10 bases, with 15 bases separating them. Per germline, CDR1 SGHRS and CDR2 YFSETQ. The CDR3 protein is CASSPLGLNEQFF. In nucleotides, the CDR3 is TGCGCCAGCAGCCCCCTAGGTTTAAACGAGCAGTTCTTC.

This clone was recorded once. J is TRBJ2-6 and V is TRBV5-1, with unresolved D. V gave up 0 bases and J gave up 4 bases, with 17 bases separating them. The germline V gene encodes CDR1 SGHRS and CDR2 YFSETQ. CDR3 size: 18 residues. CDR3 in DNA: TGCGCCAGCAGCTTGGCCGCGGCGGAGTCTAGGGGGGCCAACGTCCTGACTTTC. Amino acid sequence: CASSLAAAESRGANVLTF.

The chain uses TRBV27 and TRBJ1-1, with a possible D match to TRBD1 (6 bases). Germline V CDR1 and CDR2: MNHEY, SMNVEV (reference sequence). The CDR3 is 13 amino acids. V was cut by 8 bases and J by 4 bases, with 14 bases left in between. The CDR3 region has the DNA TGTGCCAGCGTACAGGGTTGGCGCACTGAAGCTTTCTTT. Translation: CASVQGWRTEAFF.

This chain connects TRBV3-1 (or the pseudogene TRBV3-2) to TRBJ2-3; 7 bases fit TRBD2. J gave up 10 bases and V 4 bases, and 8 bases lay outside the gene matches. The CDR3 contains 13 residues. The germline gives CDR1 LGHDT, CDR2 YNNKEL (reference sequence). For the CDR3, the DNA is TGTGCCAGCAGCCCCCCCTGGGGGGGGTCGCAGTATTTT. Its protein product is CASSPPWGGSQYF.

This clone has a single count. J is TRBJ2-2 and V is TRBV5-1; TRBD2 agrees at 10 bases. Germline V lookup: CDR1 SGHRS, CDR2 YFSETQ. The V segment lost 2 bases and the J segment 5 bases; nucleotides outside the gene matches: 9. This CDR3 comprises 17 residues. CDR3 region: CASSFEAGGPRTGELFF. CDR3 sequence (DNA): TGCGCCAGCAGCTTTGAAGCGGGGGGGCCACGGACCGGGGAGCTGTTTTTT.

The chain is built from TRBV28 and TRBJ1-5, with TRBD1 matching 9 bases. This CDR3 is 16 amino acids long. J lost 4 bases, V lost 6 bases, and 10 bases had no gene match. CDR1 and CDR2 from the germline V gene are MDHEN and SYDVKM. CDR3 sequence (DNA): TGTGCCAGCAGGGTAGGGACAGGGAGACCAAATCAGCCCCAGCATTTT. Encoded protein: CASRVGTGRPNQPQHF.

This chain uses TRBV5-6 with TRBJ2-3, with D maybe TRBD1 (5 bases). V lost 1 base and J lost 5, with 14 bases in between. The germline V gene has CDR1 SGHDT and CDR2 YYEEEE. The CDR3 consists of 15 residues. The CDR3 bases are TGTGCCAGCAGCTTGCTAGGGGTGGTGGAAGATACGCAGTATTTT. Its protein product is CASSLLGVVEDTQYF.

The chain couples TRBV9 to TRBJ2-1, with D maybe TRBD1 (6 bases). CDR3 length: 16 residues. Trimming removed 1 base at V and 8 bases at J, with 19 bases between. The V gene's germline CDR1 is SGDLS and CDR2 YYNGEE. The CDR3 bases are TGTGCCAGCAGCGTATTAGGACAGAACGGATTAGATGAGCAGTTCTTC. This codes for CASSVLGQNGLDEQFF.

CDR3 DNA: TGTGCCAGCACCGACATGACCGAGCAGTACTTC. Translated, it gives CASTDMTEQYF. V and J are TRBV7-9 and TRBJ2-7; D not certain. This CDR3 comprises 11 residues. Germline values: CDR1 SEHNR, CDR2 FQNEAQ (reference sequence). Trimming took off 7 bases at V and 6 bases at J, with 10 bases between the two ends.

This sequence joins TRBV11-2 and TRBJ1-1; D perhaps matches TRBD1 (5 bases). With 6 bases removed from V and 6 bases from J, the gap between germline ends came to 20 bases. Germline-derived CDR1 and CDR2 are SGHAT and FQNNGV. The length of the CDR3 is 15 residues. DNA for the CDR3: TGTGCCAGCAGGAGAACAGGTGCTCTTGGCGCTGAAGCTTTCTTT. This gives the protein CASRRTGALGAEAFF. The variable domain in full, with the rest retrieved from reference TRBV11-2 and TRBJ1-1, is EAGVAQSPRYKIIEKRQSVAFWCNPISGHATLYWYQQILGQGPKLLIQFQNNGVVDDSQLPKDRFSAERLKGVDSTLKIQPAKLEDSAVYLCASRRTGALGAEAFFGQGTRLTVV.

V and J are TRBV6-1 and TRBJ1-6; D remains unclear. Per germline, CDR1 MNHNS and CDR2 SASEGT. This CDR3 region has 12 residues. The ends were cut back, 2 bases at V and 10 bases at J, with 6 bases in the middle. As DNA, the CDR3 is TGTGCCAGCAGTGAACCCCTCTCACCCCTCCACTTT. This translates into CASSEPLSPLHF.

The rearrangement links TRBV4-1 to TRBJ2-2; maybe TRBD2 (7 bases). The CDR3 runs 16 residues. Germline CDR1 and CDR2: MGHRA and YSYEKL. The V end was cut by 4 bases, the J end by 6 bases, with 18 bases between. The DNA for the CDR3 is TGCGCCAGCAGCCCCCGGGGGGCTGTCCAACCCGGGGAGCTGTTTTTT. As protein: CASSPRGAVQPGELFF.

V gene TRBV5-6 combines with J gene TRBJ1-3, with 7 bases matching TRBD1. V shed 2 bases, J shed 2 bases, and the junction held 4 bases outside the gene matches. Germline values: CDR1 SGHDT, CDR2 YYEEEE. The CDR3 runs 15 residues. CDR3 residues: CASSLWDRTGNTIYF. The CDR3 nucleotides are TGTGCCAGCAGCTTATGGGACAGAACTGGAAACACCATATATTTT.

The CDR3 here is CASSASLGQAANGNTIYF. The CDR3 DNA follows: TGTGCCAGCAGCGCTTCACTAGGACAGGCGGCAAATGGAAACACCATATATTTT. The chain uses TRBV7-8 and TRBJ1-3; 7 nucleotides line up with TRBD1. With 5 bases clipped from V and 3 bases from J, the junction kept 16 bases outside the gene matches. The CDR3 runs 18 residues. Germline V CDR1 and CDR2: SGHVS, FQNEAQ.

This clone was seen only once. This chain connects TRBV7-2 to TRBJ2-1, with D hard to call. CDR1 and CDR2 from the germline V gene are SGHTA and FQGNSA. This CDR3 has 14 residues. V shed 5 bases and J shed 3 bases, with 11 bases lying between them. CDR3 loop: CASSPRNVYNEQFF. Here the CDR3 DNA reads TGTGCCAGCAGCCCCAGGAACGTCTACAATGAGCAGTTCTTC.

CDR3 region: CASSHHGQGNQPQHF. CDR3 bases: TGTGCCAGCAGCCATCACGGACAGGGCAATCAGCCCCAGCATTTT. The J gene is TRBJ1-5, the V gene TRBV4-2; 7 positions agree with TRBD1. The CDR3 is 15 amino acids. Germline V CDR1 and CDR2: LGHNA, YNFKEQ. With 3 bases clipped from V and 2 bases from J, the junction kept 4 bases outside the gene matches.

This clone was counted once. V gene TRBV4-1 combines with J gene TRBJ1-3, with D tentatively TRBD1 (6 bases). The CDR3 contains 18 residues. The germline V gene encodes CDR1 MGHRA and CDR2 YSYEKL. Trimming shortened V by 4 bases and J by 0 bases, and 19 bases separated the two germline ends. The CDR3 DNA reads as TGCGCCAGCAGCCCCACTACGCAGGGGACAAGCTCTGGAAACACCATATATTTT. Amino acids: CASSPTTQGTSSGNTIYF.

V gene TRBV10-2 combines with J gene TRBJ2-5; possible D gene TRBD2, 6 bases. Trimming cost V 2 bases and J 4 bases, with 8 bases left between them. This CDR3 comprises 13 residues. Per germline, CDR1 WSHSY and CDR2 SAAADI. In DNA form, the CDR3 reads TGCGCCAGCAGTGAGAGGAGGGGAGAGACCCAGTACTTC. Translated: CASSERRGETQYF.

This chain uses TRBV19 with TRBJ1-1, with D maybe TRBD1 (6 bases). V dropped 1 base and J dropped 2 bases, with 11 bases sitting between them. Germline V lookup: CDR1 LNHDA, CDR2 SQIVND (reference sequence). This CDR3 contains 15 residues. CDR3 region: CASSIGAGANTEAFF. The CDR3 DNA follows: TGTGCCAGTAGTATAGGGGCAGGGGCTAACACTGAAGCTTTCTTT.

This chain uses TRBV27 with TRBJ1-5; 7 bases fit TRBD1. The CDR3 covers 15 residues. J was trimmed by 2 bases and V by 8 bases; bases with no gene match: 9. CDR1 and CDR2 (germline): MNHEY, SMNVEV (reference sequence). This CDR3 reads CASRDSNEGNQPQHF. The CDR3 region has the DNA TGTGCCAGCCGGGACAGCAACGAGGGCAATCAGCCCCAGCATTTT.

CDR3: CASSATGGPTGELFF. The CDR3 DNA is TGTGCCAGCAGTGCCACCGGGGGGCCCACCGGGGAGCTGTTTTTT. V and J are TRBV6-4 and TRBJ2-2; D may be TRBD2 (7 bases). The CDR3 spans 15 residues. CDR1 and CDR2 (germline): MRHNA, SNTAGT. The V end lost 4 bases, the J end lost 4 bases, and 13 bases lay between the germline ends.

The chain uses TRBV9 and TRBJ1-6; D might be TRBD1 (5 bases). This CDR3 comprises 18 residues. Trimming removed 0 bases at V and 4 bases at J, with 17 bases between. The V gene's germline CDR1 is SGDLS and CDR2 YYNGEE. CDR3 sequence reads: CASSVARDSGAYNSPLHF. CDR3 nucleotides: TGTGCCAGCAGCGTAGCGCGAGACAGCGGGGCGTATAATTCACCCCTCCACTTT. The full variable domain, its missing parts supplied by reference TRBV9 and TRBJ1-6, is DSGVTQTPKHLITATGQRVTLRCSPRSGDLSVYWYQQSLDQGLQFLIQYYNGEERAKGNILERFSAQQFPDLHSELNLSSLELGDSALYFCASSVARDSGAYNSPLHFGNGTRLTVT.

This chain connects TRBV11-2 to TRBJ1-2; unclear D gene. The CDR3 contains 14 residues. The V end lost 3 bases, the J end lost 0 bases, and 8 bases lay between the germline ends. Germline CDR1 is SGHAT and CDR2 is FQNNGV. CDR3 loop: CASSFAETNYGYTF. The CDR3 coding sequence is TGTGCCAGCAGCTTCGCGGAGACTAACTATGGCTACACCTTC. Drawing the rest from reference TRBV11-2 and TRBJ1-2, the complete variable domain is EAGVAQSPRYKIIEKRQSVAFWCNPISGHATLYWYQQILGQGPKLLIQFQNNGVVDDSQLPKDRFSAERLKGVDSTLKIQPAKLEDSAVYLCASSFAETNYGYTFGSGTRLTVV.